The source of this T cell receptor beta chain is a study of beta chain features in type 1 diabetes. Study observations and caveats: Patients with Type 1 diabetes showed moderately but significantly shorter TCRB CDR3s in all four CD4+ subsets.

Expressed TCRB transcripts got sequenced, as all isolated RNA was reverse transcribed. Some 3.6 million reads on average were seen across naive, central memory and regulatory T cell samples. Generated by immunoSEQ multiplex PCR, the TCRdb table keeps only in-frame clones and is missing some. The repertoire holds about 190,000 clones, with 6% to 9% as singletons. Per germline, CDR1 SGHRS and CDR2 YFSETQ. Trimming removed 3 bases at V and 3 bases at J, with 12 bases between. The CDR3 is 14 residues long. This clone was picked up a small number of times. The antigen remains undetermined. Sample: central memory CD4+ T cells from blood. The clonotype was recovered from a young man with type 1 diabetes. The genes are TRBV5-1 and TRBJ1-1, with D hard to call. In nucleotides, the CDR3 is TGCGCCAGCAGCTGGGCCAACGGGGACACTGAAGCTTTCTTT. Protein sequence: CASSWANGDTEAFF.